The entry that follows covers one TCR beta chain sequence. Its matching antigen is unknown. This CDR3 has 15 residues. V lost 0 bases and J 5 bases, leaving 12 bases between the germline ends. Germline V gene data show CDR1 as KGHDR and CDR2 as SFDVKD. This sample is part of a study of post-analysis software for immune sequencing data. On the study more broadly: Disease courses included relapsing-remitting, secondary progressive and progressive-relapsing multiple sclerosis. Points from the study as a whole: F measure showed strong co-clustering of same-batch samples. Five or six TRBV segments (TRBV5-6, TRBV5-1 and TRBV20-1 among them) occurred more frequently in patients than in controls. Among multiple sclerosis patients, normalized Chao1 diversity was significantly below that of controls.

Included in the TCR beta cDNA libraries were unique molecular identifiers. Starting from approximately 1 to 10 million T cells, the study yielded about 500,000 cDNA molecules. TCRdb re-called the PCR reads through MiXCR, storing one row per CDR3 protein. Among about 540,000 distinct CDR3 sequences listed, 34% were seen once. V is TRBV24-1 and J is TRBJ2-5; tentative D call: TRBD2 (5 bases). The material sequenced was blood. This sequence originates from a girl aged 2 to 17 with multiple sclerosis. The DNA of the CDR3 is TGTGCCACCAGTGATTTGCGGGCAGCGGCGGAGACCCAGTACTTC. Translated, it gives CATSDLRAAAETQYF.